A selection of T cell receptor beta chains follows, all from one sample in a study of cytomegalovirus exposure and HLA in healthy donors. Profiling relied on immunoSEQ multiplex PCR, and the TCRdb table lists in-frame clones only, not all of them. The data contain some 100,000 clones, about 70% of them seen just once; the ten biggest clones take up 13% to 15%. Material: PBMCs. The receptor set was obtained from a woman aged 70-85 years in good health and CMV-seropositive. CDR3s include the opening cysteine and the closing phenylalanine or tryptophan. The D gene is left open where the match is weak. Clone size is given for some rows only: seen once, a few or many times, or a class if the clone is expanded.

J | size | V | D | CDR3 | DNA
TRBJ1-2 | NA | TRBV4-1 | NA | CASSQAPALDYGYTF | TGCGCCAGCAGCCAAGCTCCAGCGCTCGACTATGGCTACACCTTC
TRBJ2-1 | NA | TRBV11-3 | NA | CASSFPGTPNRNNEQFF | TGTGCCAGCAGCTTTCCCGGGACTCCAAACCGGAACAATGAGCAGTTCTTC
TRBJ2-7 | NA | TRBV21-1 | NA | CASSKGQSSYEQYF | TGTGCCAGCAGCAAAGGACAGAGCTCCTACGAGCAGTACTTC
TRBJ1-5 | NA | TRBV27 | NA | CASSDRGERSRNQPQHF | TGTGCCAGCAGCGACCGGGGGGAGCGGAGTCGCAATCAGCCCCAGCATTTT
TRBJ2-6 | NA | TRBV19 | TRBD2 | CASRRATLAGGVGANVLTF | TGTGCCAGTAGAAGGGCAACACTAGCGGGGGGTGTTGGGGCCAACGTCCTGACTTTC
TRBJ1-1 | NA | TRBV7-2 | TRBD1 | CASTPGQGNTEAFF | TGTGCCAGCACCCCGGGACAGGGGAACACTGAAGCTTTCTTT
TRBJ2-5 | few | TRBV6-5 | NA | CASSEDSGLLTQYF | TGTGCCAGCAGTGAAGATTCCGGTCTATTGACCCAGTACTTC
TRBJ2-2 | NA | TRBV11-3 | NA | CASSSTRGGELFF | TGTGCCAGCAGCTCCACCCGAGGCGGGGAGCTGTTTTTT
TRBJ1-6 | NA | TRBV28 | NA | CASSARTRSYNSPLHF | TGTGCCAGCAGTGCTAGGACACGTTCCTATAATTCACCCCTCCACTTT
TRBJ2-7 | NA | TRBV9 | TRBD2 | CASSVGGTSQPFSIEQYF | TGTGCCAGCAGCGTAGGAGGGACTAGTCAGCCCTTCTCCATCGAGCAGTACTTC
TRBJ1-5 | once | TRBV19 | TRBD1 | CASTDRDNQPQHF | TGTGCCAGTACTGACAGGGACAATCAGCCCCAGCATTTT
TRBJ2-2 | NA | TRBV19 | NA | CASSTIIDSRGELFF | TGTGCCAGTAGTACCATCATAGACTCCCGCGGGGAGCTGTTTTTT
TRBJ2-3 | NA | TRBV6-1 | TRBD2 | CASSELAASGSYTDTQYF | TGTGCCAGCAGTGAACTTGCGGCTAGCGGATCTTACACAGATACGCAGTATTTT
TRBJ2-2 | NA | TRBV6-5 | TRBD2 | CASSSRGGGELFF | TGTGCCAGCAGTTCCCGGGGGGGCGGGGAGCTGTTTTTT